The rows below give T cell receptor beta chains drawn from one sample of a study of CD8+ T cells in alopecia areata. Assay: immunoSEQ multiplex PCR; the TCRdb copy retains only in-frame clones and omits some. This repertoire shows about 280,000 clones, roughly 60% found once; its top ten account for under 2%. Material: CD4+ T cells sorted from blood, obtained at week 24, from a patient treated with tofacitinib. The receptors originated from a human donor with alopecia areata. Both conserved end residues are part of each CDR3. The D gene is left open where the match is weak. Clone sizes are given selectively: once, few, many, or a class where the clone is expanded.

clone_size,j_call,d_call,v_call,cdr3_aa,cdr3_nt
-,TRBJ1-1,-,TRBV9,CASGTGWVGTEAFF,TGTGCCAGCGGTACAGGGTGGGTTGGGACTGAAGCTTTCTTT
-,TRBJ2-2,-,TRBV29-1,CSVGQGVNTGELFF,TGCAGCGTTGGTCAGGGCGTGAACACCGGGGAGCTGTTTTTT
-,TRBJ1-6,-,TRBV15,CATSRVSWESPLHF,TGTGCCACCAGCAGAGTATCTTGGGAGTCACCCCTCCACTTT
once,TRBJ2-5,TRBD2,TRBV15,CATSGEGQIQETQYF,TGTGCCACCAGCGGGGAGGGGCAGATCCAAGAGACCCAGTACTTC
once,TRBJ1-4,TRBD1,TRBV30,CAWSEHRGGKLFF,TGTGCCTGGAGTGAACACAGGGGTGGGAAACTGTTTTTT
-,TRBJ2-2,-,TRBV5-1,CASSSGYSEGELFF,TGCGCCAGCAGCTCAGGTTATTCAGAAGGGGAGCTGTTTTTT
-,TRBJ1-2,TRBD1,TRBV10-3,CAISGTGEAGYTF,TGTGCCATCAGTGGGACAGGGGAGGCTGGCTACACCTTC
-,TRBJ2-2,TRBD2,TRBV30,CAWSVAGVQTGELFF,TGTGCCTGGAGTGTAGCGGGGGTACAGACCGGGGAGCTGTTTTTT
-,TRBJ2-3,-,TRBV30,CAWRAGPSSAQYF,TGTGCCTGGAGGGCGGGCCCTAGCTCTGCGCAGTATTTT
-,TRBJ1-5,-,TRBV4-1,CASSQERGKRGNQPQHF,TGCGCCAGCAGCCAAGAACGGGGTAAGAGGGGCAATCAGCCCCAGCATTTT
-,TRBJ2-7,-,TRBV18,CASSPARDEQYF,TGTGCCAGCTCACCAGCCAGGGACGAGCAGTACTTC
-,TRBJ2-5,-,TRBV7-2,CASSLVSGPETQYF,TGTGCCAGCAGCTTAGTGTCGGGCCCAGAGACCCAGTACTTC
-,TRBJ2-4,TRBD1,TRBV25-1,CASRDRVGNIQYF,TGTGCCAGCCGCGACAGGGTAGGAAACATTCAGTACTTC